The sequence of this T cell receptor beta chain was determined in a study of shared clonotypes between healthy human individuals (dated by TCRdb to the early 2020s). Turning to the overall study: A couple of women and a few men aged 18 to 49 years were included in the cohort. For each donor, three plates each were used for CD4 naive and CD4 memory, two plates were used for CD8 naive, and one plate was used for CD8 memory. To estimate repertoire size and how much clonotype sharing occurs between individuals, the study deeply sequenced the blood TCR repertoires of about five healthy adults. Libraries were prepared and TCR repertoires were sequenced by different laboratories using diverse techniques, in order to increase sequencing depth and limit assay-specific biases. Leukapheresis yielded between about 0.85 and 9.5 billion PBMCs per donor. Summary of the overall study and its limitations: Even with the large sequencing depth, rarefaction of the sorted-subset datasets indicated that sequencing was incomplete. Sampling was restricted to blood, and TCR repertoires in tissue are likely to differ from TCR repertoires in blood. Based on pairwise subsampling, the degree of clonotype sharing among donors was expected to be affected by sequencing depth. Naive subsets generally had larger estimated clonotype richness than memory subsets did. Across a handful of donors, roughly 5.1% of naive CD4, around 3.3% of naive CD8, about 2.3% of memory CD4, and around 0.4% of memory CD8 clonotypes were shared. Compared with non-shared clonotypes, clonotypes shared by all four sorted-subset donors had higher generation probabilities. Because the study included a small number of donors, the genetic and exposure-history diversity represented was limited.

Remarks on this clone: Its antigen is not yet known. Within one base of it there is no much larger clone, and no base qualities were kept.

CD8 naive samples were CD45RO-negative cells positively selected for CCR7, giving a CD45RA+CCR7+ population that excluded TemRA cells. Donors were healthy HIV-negative adults with no recently reported acute infections or vaccinations. Every donor was a Caucasian adult living in Nashville, Tennessee, USA. Blood was obtained by leukapheresis, after which PBMCs were separated by Ficoll-Histopaque density gradient centrifugation and cryopreserved in liquid nitrogen vapor phase. Analytical flow cytometry was used to check the purity and quantity of each magnetically sorted T cell population. Genomic DNA was isolated from every sorted fraction and measured by UV absorbance on a Nanodrop 2000c. From the cysteine through the phenylalanine, the CDR3 covers 15 amino acids. Only the CDR3 part of the read is kept: 45 bases, read in frame from the first base. Trimmed from V: 5 bases; trimmed from J: 5 bases; junction bases lacking a gene match: 3. CDR1 and CDR2 (SGHVS, FQNEAQ) derive from the germline V gene.

TCR CDR3 regions were amplified from genomic DNA by multiplex PCR using the deep immunoSEQ assay. Extracted genomic DNA from each cell subset was spread evenly across all wells of several immunoSEQ 96-well plates, with each plate serving as a replicate. Each replicate PCR for sorted subsets received about 180 ng genomic DNA, equal to about 30,000 T cell genomes. Purified libraries were measured with a Qubit 3.0 fluorometer, size-checked on a Bioanalyzer 2100, and measured again with the KAPA Library Quantification kit. Each immunoSEQ 96-well plate was sequenced on its own single-read 150-cycle Illumina NextSeq 550 flow cell. Under the source paper's analysis protocol: Because only junctional sequences without quality scores were contained in the immunoSEQ output, filtering matching that applied to full-length reads could not be performed. To assign V/J genes and CDR3, sequences were annotated against IMGT germline references using PyIR, a Python wrapper for IgBLAST v1.9. Reads with weak V/J assignments (E-value above 1e-6), missing CDR3, stop codons, out-of-frame junctions, or ambiguous translated residues were removed. V3J clonotypes were defined as sequences sharing the same inferred V gene, J gene, and CDR3 amino acid sequence. Percentage overlap between repertoires was calculated by dividing the number of shared unique clonotypes by the size of the smaller repertoire. RTK rarefaction, the Chao1 estimator, and Recon v2.1 estimates of unobserved clonotypes were used to assess repertoire richness. Generation probabilities for all TCRbeta clonotypes obtained by the gDNA method from a few donors were computed using OLGA. The clones in this table, taken by TCRdb from immuneACCESS, are in-frame only. Not every clone is retained; where verified, under half of the shortfall comes from an unresolved V gene, and the cause of the rest is unknown. The V and J calls and clone size are taken from that table; D and trimming were inferred from the DNA. A total of around 560,000 clones appear in this sample, roughly 95% of them only once. Approximately 0.11% of the sample belongs to the ten largest clones.

The specimen was naive CD8+ T cells sorted from blood. In the paper's terms, the cell subset or site label means: CD45RA+CCR7+. The sequence was obtained from a woman between 25 and 40 years old in good health. The chain was built from TRBV7-8 and TRBJ2-5; TRBD2 fits 15 bases in the junction. The bases are TGTGCCAGCAGCCCAGGACTAGCGGGAGGGGAGACCCAGTACTTC. This translates into CASSPGLAGGETQYF.